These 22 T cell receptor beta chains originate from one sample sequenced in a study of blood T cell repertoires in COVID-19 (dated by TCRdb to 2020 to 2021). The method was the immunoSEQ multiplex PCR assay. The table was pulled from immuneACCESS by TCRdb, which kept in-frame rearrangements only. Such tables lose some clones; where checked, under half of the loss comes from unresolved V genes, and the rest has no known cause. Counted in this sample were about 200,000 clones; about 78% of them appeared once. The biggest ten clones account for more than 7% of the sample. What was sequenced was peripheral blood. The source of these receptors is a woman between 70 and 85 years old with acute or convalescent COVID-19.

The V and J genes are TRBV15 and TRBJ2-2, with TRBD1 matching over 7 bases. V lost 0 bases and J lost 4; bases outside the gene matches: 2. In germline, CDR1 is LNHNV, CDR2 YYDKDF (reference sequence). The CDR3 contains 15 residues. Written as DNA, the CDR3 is TGTGCCACCAGCAGAGAAAACAGGGGCACCGGGGAGCTGTTTTTT. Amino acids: CATSRENRGTGELFF.

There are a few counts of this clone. DNA of the CDR3: TGTGCCAGCAGCTTATGGGGGGTCGGGGAGCTGTTTTTT. Translating it yields CASSLWGVGELFF. This rearrangement joins TRBV7-2 to TRBJ2-2; D is perhaps TRBD2 (6 bases). The CDR3 extends over 13 amino acids. The germline V gene has CDR1 SGHTA and CDR2 FQGNSA. The V end was cut by 2 bases, the J end by 7 bases, with 8 bases between.

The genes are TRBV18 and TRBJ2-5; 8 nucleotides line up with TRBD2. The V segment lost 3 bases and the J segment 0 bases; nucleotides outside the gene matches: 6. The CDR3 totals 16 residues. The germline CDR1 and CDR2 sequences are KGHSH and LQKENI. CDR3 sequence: CASSPSIGGDQETQYF. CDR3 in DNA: TGTGCCAGCTCACCTTCGATCGGGGGGGACCAAGAGACCCAGTACTTC.

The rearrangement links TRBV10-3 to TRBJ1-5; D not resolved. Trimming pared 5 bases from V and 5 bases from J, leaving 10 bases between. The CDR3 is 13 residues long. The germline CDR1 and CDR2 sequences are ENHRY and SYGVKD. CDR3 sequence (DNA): TGTGCCATCAGTAACTTTTTTGATCAGCCCCAGCATTTT. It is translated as CAISNFFDQPQHF.

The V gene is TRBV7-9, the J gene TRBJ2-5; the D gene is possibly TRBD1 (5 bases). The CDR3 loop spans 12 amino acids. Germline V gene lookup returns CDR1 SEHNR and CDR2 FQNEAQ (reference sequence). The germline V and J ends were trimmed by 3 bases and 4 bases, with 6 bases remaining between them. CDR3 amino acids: CASSFQGETQYF. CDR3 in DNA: TGTGCCAGCAGCTTCCAGGGAGAGACCCAGTACTTC.

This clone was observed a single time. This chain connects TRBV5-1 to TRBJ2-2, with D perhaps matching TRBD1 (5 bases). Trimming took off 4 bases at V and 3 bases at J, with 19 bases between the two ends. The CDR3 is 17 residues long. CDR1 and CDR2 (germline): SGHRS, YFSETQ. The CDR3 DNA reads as TGCGCCAGCAGCCCCGCAGGGTTAGGTGGAGACACCGGGGAGCTGTTTTTT. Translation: CASSPAGLGGDTGELFF.

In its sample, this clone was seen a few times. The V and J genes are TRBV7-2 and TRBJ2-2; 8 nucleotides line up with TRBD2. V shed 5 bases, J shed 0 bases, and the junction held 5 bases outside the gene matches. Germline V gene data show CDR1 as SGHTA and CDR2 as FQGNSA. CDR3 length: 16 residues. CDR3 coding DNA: TGTGCCAGCAGCCCCCCGGGACTAGCGAACACCGGGGAGCTGTTTTTT. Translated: CASSPPGLANTGELFF.

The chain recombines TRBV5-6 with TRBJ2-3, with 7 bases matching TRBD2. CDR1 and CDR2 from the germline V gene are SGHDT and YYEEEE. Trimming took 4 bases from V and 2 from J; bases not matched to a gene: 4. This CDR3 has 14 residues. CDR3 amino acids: CASSRAGTTDTQYF. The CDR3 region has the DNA TGTGCCAGCAGCCGAGCGGGGACCACAGATACGCAGTATTTT.

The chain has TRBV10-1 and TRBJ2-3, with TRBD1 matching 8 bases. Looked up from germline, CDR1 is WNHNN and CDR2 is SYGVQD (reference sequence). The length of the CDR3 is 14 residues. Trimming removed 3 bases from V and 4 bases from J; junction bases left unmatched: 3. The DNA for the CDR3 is TGCGCCAGCAGTGACAGGGGGCGGTCAGATACGCAGTATTTT. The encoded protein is CASSDRGRSDTQYF.

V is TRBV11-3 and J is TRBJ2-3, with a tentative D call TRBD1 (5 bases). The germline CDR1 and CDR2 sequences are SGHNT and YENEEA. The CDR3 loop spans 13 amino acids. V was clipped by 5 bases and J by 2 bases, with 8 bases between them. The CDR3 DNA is TGTGCCAGCAGCCTACAGGCCACAGATACGCAGTATTTT. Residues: CASSLQATDTQYF.

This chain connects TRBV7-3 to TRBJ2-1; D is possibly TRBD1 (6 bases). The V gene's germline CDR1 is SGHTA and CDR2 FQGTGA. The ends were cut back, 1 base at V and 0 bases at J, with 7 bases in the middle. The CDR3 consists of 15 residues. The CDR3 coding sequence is TGTGCCAGCAGCTTAAGAGGGGGCTCCTACAATGAGCAGTTCTTC. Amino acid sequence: CASSLRGGSYNEQFF.

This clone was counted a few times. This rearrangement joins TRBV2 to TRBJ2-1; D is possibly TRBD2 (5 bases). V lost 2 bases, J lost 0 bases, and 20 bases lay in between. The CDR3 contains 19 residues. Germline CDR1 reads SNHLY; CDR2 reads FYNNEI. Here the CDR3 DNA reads TGTGCCAGCAGTGAACCGTATCCGAAGCGGAGCAGCTCCTACAATGAGCAGTTCTTC. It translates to CASSEPYPKRSSSYNEQFF.

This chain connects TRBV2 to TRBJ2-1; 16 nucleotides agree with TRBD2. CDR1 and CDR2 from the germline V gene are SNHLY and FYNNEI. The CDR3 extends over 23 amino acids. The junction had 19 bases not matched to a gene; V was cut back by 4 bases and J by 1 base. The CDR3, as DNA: TGTGCCAGCAGTGCTCCCGGGACTAGCGGGGGGGCTCAGGCTAGGAGGTCCTACAATGAGCAGTTCTTC. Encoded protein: CASSAPGTSGGAQARRSYNEQFF. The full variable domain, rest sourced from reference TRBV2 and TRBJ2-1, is EPEVTQTPSHQVTQMGQEVILRCVPISNHLYFYWYRQILGQKVEFLVSFYNNEISEKSEIFDDQFSVERPDGSNFTLKIRSTKLEDSAMYFCASSAPGTSGGAQARRSYNEQFFGPGTRLTVL.

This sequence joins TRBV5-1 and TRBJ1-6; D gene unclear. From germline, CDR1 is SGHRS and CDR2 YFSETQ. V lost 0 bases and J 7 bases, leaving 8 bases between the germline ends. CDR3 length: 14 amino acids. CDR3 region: CASSLGQQNSPLHF. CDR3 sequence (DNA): TGCGCCAGCAGCTTGGGGCAACAAAATTCACCCCTCCACTTT.

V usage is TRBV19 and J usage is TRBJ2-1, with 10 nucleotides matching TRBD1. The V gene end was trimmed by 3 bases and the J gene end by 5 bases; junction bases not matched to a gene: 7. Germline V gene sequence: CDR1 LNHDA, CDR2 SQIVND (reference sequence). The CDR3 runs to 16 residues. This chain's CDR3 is CASSMVGQGSHNEQFF. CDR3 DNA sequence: TGTGCCAGTAGTATGGTGGGACAGGGGTCCCACAATGAGCAGTTCTTC.

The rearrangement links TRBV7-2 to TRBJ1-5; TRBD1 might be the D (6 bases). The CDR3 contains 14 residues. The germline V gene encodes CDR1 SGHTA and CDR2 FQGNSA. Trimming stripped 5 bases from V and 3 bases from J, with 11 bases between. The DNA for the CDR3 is TGTGCCAGCAGCCCTGACAGGATCAATCAGCCCCAGCATTTT. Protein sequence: CASSPDRINQPQHF.

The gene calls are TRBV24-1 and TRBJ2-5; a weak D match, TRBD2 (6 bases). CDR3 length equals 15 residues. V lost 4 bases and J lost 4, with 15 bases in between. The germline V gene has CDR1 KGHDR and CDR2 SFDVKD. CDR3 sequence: CATSDPLGGRETQYF. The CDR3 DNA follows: TGTGCCACCAGTGACCCCTTGGGGGGACGAGAGACCCAGTACTTC.

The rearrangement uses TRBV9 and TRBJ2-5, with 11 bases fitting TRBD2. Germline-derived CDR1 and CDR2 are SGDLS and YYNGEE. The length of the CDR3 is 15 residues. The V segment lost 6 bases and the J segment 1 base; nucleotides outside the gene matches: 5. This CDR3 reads CASTASGGLQETQYF. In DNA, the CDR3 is TGTGCCAGCACCGCTAGCGGGGGGCTCCAAGAGACCCAGTACTTC.

Written as DNA, the CDR3 is TGTGCCTGGAGTCTGGCGCGGGGGGTGAACACCGGGGAGCTGTTTTTT. Amino acids: CAWSLARGVNTGELFF. V is TRBV30 and J is TRBJ2-2; 8 nucleotides agree with TRBD2. V gave up 2 bases and J gave up 1 base; unmatched junction bases: 6. Germline V lookup: CDR1 GTSNPN, CDR2 SVGIG (reference sequence). The CDR3 contains 16 residues.

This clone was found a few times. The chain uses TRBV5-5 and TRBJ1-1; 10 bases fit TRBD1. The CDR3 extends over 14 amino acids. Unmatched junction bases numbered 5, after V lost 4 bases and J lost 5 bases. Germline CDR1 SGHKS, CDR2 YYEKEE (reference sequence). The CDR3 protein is CASSPTGGRTEAFF. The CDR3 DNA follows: TGTGCCAGCAGCCCGACAGGGGGCCGGACTGAAGCTTTCTTT.

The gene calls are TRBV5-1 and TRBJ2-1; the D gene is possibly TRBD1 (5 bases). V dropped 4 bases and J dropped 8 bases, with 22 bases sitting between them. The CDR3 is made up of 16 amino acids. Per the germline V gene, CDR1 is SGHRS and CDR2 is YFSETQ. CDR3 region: CASSATSGRGMDEQFF. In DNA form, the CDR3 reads TGCGCCAGCAGCGCCACCTCAGGAAGGGGCATGGATGAGCAGTTCTTC.

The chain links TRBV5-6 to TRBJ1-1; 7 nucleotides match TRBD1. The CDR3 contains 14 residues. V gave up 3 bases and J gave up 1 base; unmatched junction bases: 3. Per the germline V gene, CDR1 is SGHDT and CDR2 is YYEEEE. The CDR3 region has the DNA TGTGCCAGCAGCTGGGGGACAGCGAACACTGAAGCTTTCTTT. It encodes CASSWGTANTEAFF.